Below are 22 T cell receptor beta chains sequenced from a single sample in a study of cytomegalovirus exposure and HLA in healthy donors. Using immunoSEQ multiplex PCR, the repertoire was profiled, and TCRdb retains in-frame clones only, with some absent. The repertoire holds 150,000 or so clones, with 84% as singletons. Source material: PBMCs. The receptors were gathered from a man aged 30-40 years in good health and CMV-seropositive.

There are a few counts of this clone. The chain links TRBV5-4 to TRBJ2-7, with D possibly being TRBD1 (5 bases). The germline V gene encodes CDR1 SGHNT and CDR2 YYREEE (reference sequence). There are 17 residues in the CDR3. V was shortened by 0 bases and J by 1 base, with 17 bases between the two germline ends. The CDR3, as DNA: TGTGCCAGCAGCTTGGGCCCAGGGAAATTCCTTTCCTACGAGCAGTACTTC. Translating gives CASSLGPGKFLSYEQYF.

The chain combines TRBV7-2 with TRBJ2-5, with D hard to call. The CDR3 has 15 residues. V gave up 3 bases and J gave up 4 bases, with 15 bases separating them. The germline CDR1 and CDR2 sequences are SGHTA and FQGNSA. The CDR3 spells CASSFYFDTAETQYF. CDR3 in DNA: TGTGCCAGCAGCTTCTATTTTGACACGGCAGAGACCCAGTACTTC. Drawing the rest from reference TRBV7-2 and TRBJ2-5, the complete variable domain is GAGVSQSPSNKVTEKGKDVELRCDPISGHTALYWYRQSLGQGLEFLIYFQGNSAPDKSGLPSDRFSAERTGGSVSTLTIQRTQQEDSAVYLCASSFYFDTAETQYFGPGTRLLVL.

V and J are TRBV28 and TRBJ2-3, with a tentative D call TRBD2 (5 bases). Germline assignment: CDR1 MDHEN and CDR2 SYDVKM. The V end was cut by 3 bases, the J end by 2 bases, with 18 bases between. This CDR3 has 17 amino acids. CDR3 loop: CASSFTRAAASTDTQYF. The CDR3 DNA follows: TGTGCCAGCAGTTTTACTCGCGCAGCGGCATCCACAGATACGCAGTATTTT.

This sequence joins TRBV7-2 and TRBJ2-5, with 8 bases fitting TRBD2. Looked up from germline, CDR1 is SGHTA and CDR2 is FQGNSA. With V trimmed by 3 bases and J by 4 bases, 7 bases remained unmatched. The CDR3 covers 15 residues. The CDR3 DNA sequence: TGTGCCAGCAGCTTTTCCGGGGGGGCATTAGAGACCCAGTACTTC. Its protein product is CASSFSGGALETQYF.

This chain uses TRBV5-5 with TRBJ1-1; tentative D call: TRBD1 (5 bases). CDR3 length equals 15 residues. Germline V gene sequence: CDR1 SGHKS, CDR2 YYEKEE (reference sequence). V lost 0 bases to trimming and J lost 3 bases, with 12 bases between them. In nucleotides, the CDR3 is TGTGCCAGCAGCTTGGGTGGAGAAGGGGACACTGAAGCTTTCTTT. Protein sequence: CASSLGGEGDTEAFF. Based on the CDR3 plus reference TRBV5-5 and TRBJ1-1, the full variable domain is DAGVTQSPTHLIKTRGQQVTLRCSPISGHKSVSWYQQVLGQGPQFIFQYYEKEERGRGNFPDRFSARQFPNYSSELNVNALLLGDSALYLCASSLGGEGDTEAFFGQGTRLTVV.

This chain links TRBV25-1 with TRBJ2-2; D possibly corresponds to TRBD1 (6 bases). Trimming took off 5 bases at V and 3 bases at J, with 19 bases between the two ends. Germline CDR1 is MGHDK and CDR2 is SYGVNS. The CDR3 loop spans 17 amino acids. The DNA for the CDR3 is TGTGCCAGCAGTCCTCTGTACCTTAACAGGGACACCGGGGAGCTGTTTTTT. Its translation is CASSPLYLNRDTGELFF. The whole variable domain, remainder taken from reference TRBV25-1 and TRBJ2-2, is EADIYQTPRYLVIGTGKKITLECSQTMGHDKMYWYQQDPGMELHLIHYSYGVNSTEKGDLSSESTVSRIRTEHFPLTLESARPSHTSQYLCASSPLYLNRDTGELFFGEGSRLTVL.

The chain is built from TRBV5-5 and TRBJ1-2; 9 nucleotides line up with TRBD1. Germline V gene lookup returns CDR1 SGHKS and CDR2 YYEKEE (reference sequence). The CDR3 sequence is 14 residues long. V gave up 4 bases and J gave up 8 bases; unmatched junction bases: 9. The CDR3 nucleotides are TGTGCCAGCAGCCCTCTTGGGGACAGGGACGGCTACACCTTC. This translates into CASSPLGDRDGYTF.

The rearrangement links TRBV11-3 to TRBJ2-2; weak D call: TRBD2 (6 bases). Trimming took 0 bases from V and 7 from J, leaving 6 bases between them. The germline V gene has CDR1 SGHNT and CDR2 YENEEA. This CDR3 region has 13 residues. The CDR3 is CASSLEGGGELFF. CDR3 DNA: TGTGCCAGCAGCTTAGAGGGAGGCGGGGAGCTGTTTTTT.

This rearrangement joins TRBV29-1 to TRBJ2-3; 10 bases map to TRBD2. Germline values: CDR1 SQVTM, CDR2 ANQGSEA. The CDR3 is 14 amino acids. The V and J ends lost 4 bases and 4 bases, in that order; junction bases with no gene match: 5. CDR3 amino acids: CSVAGLASPDTQYF. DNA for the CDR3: TGCAGCGTTGCGGGACTAGCGAGCCCAGATACGCAGTATTTT.

For the CDR3, the DNA is TGTGCCAGCAGTCGGGACAGGGGAGAGACCCAGTACTTC. Translation gives CASSRDRGETQYF. The V call is TRBV11-3, the J call TRBJ2-5; TRBD1 matches 10 bases. Germline trimming cut 6 bases from V and 4 bases from J; bases unmatched to any gene: 2. The CDR3 runs to 13 residues. The germline CDR1 and CDR2 sequences are SGHNT and YENEEA. Together with reference TRBV11-3 and TRBJ2-5, the CDR3 gives the full variable domain: EAGVVQSPRYKIIEKKQPVAFWCNPISGHNTLYWYLQNLGQGPELLIRYENEEAVDDSQLPKDRFSAERLKGVDSTLKIQPAELGDSAVYLCASSRDRGETQYFGPGTRLLVL.

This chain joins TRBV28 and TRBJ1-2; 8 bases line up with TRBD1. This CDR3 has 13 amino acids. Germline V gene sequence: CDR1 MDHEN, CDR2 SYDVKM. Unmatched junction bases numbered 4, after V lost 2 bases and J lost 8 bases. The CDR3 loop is CASSLQGARGYTF. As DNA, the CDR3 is TGTGCCAGCAGTTTACAGGGGGCGAGGGGCTACACCTTC.

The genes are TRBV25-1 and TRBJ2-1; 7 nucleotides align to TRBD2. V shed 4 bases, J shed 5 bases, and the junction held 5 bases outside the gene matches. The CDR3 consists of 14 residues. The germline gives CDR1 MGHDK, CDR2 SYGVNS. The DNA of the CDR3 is TGTGCCAGCAGTGTGGGACTACCTAACAATGAGCAGTTCTTC. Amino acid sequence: CASSVGLPNNEQFF. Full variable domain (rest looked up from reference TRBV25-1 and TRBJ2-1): EADIYQTPRYLVIGTGKKITLECSQTMGHDKMYWYQQDPGMELHLIHYSYGVNSTEKGDLSSESTVSRIRTEHFPLTLESARPSHTSQYLCASSVGLPNNEQFFGPGTRLTVL.

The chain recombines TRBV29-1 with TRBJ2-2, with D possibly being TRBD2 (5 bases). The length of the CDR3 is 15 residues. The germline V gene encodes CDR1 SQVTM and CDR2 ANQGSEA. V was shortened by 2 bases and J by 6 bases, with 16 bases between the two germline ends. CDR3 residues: CSVESGVSIPGELFF. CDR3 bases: TGCAGCGTTGAATCCGGGGTTTCGATACCCGGGGAGCTGTTTTTT.

The CDR3 region is CASSPWGQGGSGANVLTF. In nucleotides, the CDR3 is TGTGCCAGCAGTCCTTGGGGACAGGGGGGCTCTGGGGCCAACGTCCTGACTTTC. The rearrangement uses TRBV28 and TRBJ2-6, with 11 bases fitting TRBD1. The ends lost 5 bases at V and 0 bases at J; junction bases unmatched: 6. This CDR3 is built from 18 residues. From germline, CDR1 is MDHEN and CDR2 SYDVKM.

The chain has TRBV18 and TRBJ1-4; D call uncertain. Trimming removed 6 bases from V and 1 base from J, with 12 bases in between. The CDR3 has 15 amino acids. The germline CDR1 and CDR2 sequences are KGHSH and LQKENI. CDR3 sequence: CASSNSRGTNEKLFF. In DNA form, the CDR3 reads TGTGCCAGCTCCAATAGTCGCGGAACTAATGAAAAACTGTTTTTT.

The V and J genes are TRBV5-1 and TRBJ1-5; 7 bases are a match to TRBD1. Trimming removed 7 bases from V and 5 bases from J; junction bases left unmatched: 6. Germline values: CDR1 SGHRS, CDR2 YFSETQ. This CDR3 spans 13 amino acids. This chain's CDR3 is CASAKGTDQPQHF. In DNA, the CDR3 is TGCGCCAGCGCCAAGGGGACAGATCAGCCCCAGCATTTT. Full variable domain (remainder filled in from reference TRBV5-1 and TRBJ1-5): KAGVTQTPRYLIKTRGQQVTLSCSPISGHRSVSWYQQTPGQGLQFLFEYFSETQRNKGNFPGRFSGRQFSNSRSEMNVSTLELGDSALYLCASAKGTDQPQHFGDGTRLSIL.

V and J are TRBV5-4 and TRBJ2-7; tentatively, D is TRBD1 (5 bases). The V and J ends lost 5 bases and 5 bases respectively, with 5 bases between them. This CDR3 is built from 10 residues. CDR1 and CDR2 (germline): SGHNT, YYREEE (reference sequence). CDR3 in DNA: TGTGCCAGCAGAGGGGACGAGCAGTACTTC. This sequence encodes CASRGDEQYF.

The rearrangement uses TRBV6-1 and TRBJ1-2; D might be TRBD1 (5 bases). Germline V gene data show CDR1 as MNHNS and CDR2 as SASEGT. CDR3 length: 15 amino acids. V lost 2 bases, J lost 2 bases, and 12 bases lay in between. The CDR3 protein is CASSEWRGSNYGYTF. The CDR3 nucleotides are TGTGCCAGCAGTGAATGGCGGGGGTCGAACTATGGCTACACCTTC.

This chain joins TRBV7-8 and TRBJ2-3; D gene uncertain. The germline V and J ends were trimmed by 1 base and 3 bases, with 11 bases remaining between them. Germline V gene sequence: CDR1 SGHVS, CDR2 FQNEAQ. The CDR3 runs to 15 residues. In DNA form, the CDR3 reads TGTGCCAGCAGCTTAGTCCAGGCCCGGACAGATACGCAGTATTTT. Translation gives CASSLVQARTDTQYF.

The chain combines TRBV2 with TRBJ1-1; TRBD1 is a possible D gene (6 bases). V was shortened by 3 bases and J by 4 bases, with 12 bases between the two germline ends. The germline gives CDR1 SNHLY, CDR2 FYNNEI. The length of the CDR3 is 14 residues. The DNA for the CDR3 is TGTGCCAGCAGTGACAGACAGGTTGGCACTGAAGCTTTCTTT. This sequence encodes CASSDRQVGTEAFF.

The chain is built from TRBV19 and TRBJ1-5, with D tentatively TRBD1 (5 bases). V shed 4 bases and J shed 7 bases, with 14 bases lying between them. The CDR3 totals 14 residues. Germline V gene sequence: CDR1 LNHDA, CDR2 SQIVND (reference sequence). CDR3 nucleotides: TGTGCCAGTAGTACCCAGAATGGGGCCCAGCCCCAGCATTTT. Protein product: CASSTQNGAQPQHF. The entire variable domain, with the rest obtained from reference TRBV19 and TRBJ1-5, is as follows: DGGITQSPKYLFRKEGQNVTLSCEQNLNHDAMYWYRQDPGQGLRLIYYSQIVNDFQKGDIAEGYSVSREKKESFPLTVTSAQKNPTAFYLCASSTQNGAQPQHFGDGTRLSIL.

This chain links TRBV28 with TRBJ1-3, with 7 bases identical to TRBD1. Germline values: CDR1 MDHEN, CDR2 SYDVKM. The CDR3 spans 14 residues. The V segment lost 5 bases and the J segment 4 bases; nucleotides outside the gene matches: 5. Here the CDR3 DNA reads TGTGCCAGCAGTATACAGGGGTGGGGAAACACCATATATTTT. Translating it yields CASSIQGWGNTIYF.